This T cell receptor beta chain emerged from a study of early T cells in non-severe SARS-CoV-2 infection. Study findings and constraints: Anti-spike CD8 responses were favored by VDJdb matching, which missed private and CD4 specificities.

This clonotype was seen a few times. Its target is not known. Attachment of unique molecular identifiers to individual cDNA molecules was performed. MiXCR was run by TCRdb on the 5' RACE reads, yielding one entry per CDR3 protein. The table has more than 50,000 distinct CDR3 sequences, 10% to 15% seen once; the top ten hold about 5%. The sequenced sample consisted of whole blood. The clonotype was recovered from an adult who was a healthcare worker with PCR-confirmed SARS-CoV-2 infection or an uninfected control (not recorded which).

The chain's CDR3 is CSVSSGEETQYF. Written as DNA, the CDR3 is TGCAGCGTTTCTAGCGGGGAAGAGACCCAGTACTTC. The chain carries TRBV29-1 and TRBJ2-5; TRBD2 matches 9 bases. V dropped 5 bases and J dropped 3; count of bases not matched to a gene: 1. In germline, CDR1 is SQVTM, CDR2 ANQGSEA. CDR3 length: 12 amino acids.